Listed here are 8 T cell receptor beta chains from one sample, sequenced in a study of read filtering for tumor transcriptome and immune sequencing (dated by TCRdb to the early 2020s). The reads were generated on an Illumina HiSeq 4000. Starting from about 400 ng RNA, TCR libraries were constructed with the Immunoverse kit using molecular barcoded adaptors that cover the alpha/delta and beta/gamma chains. Using fastp trimming at Q25 and MiXCR clonotype assembly, TCRdb reanalyzed the public sequencing data and kept in-frame beta chains. A single entry per CDR3 protein holds the most common genes and DNA from its merged rows. This sample gives about 60,000 distinct CDR3 sequences in total; approximately 15% of them show up just once. The top ten hold 45% of the sample. Sequencing was carried out using a population of CD138-negative cells sorted from bone marrow. Read against the paper, the sample's cell subset or site label means: bone marrow mononuclear cells depleted of CD138+ plasma/myeloma cells by negative magnetic selection. The receptors shown here come from a donor at least 40 years old with multiple myeloma.

The V and J genes are TRBV12-3 or TRBV12-4 and TRBJ2-7; D gene ambiguous. The CDR3 runs 14 residues. Deletions cut 6 bases from V and 0 bases from J, with 12 bases between. The CDR3 DNA follows: TGTGCCAGCAGGTCGTCGGCCAGCTCCTACGAGCAGTACTTC. Translating it yields CASRSSASSYEQYF.

In its sample, this clonotype was seen many times. This chain joins TRBV11-3 and TRBJ2-7; 8 nucleotides agree with TRBD2. This CDR3 region has 14 residues. V trimming: 5 bases; J trimming: 1 base; junction bases outside the gene matches: 4. Per germline, CDR1 SGHNT and CDR2 YENEEA. Here the CDR3 reads CASSNPGGSYEQYF. The CDR3 bases are TGTGCCAGCAGCAACCCGGGAGGGTCCTACGAGCAGTACTTC.

This clonotype was counted between two and nine times. V is TRBV7-9 and J is TRBJ1-4; the match to TRBD1 covers 9 bases. This CDR3 region has 14 residues. Trimming at V came to 5 bases and at J to 10 bases, leaving 8 bases not matched to a gene. Germline V lookup: CDR1 SEHNR, CDR2 FQNEAQ (reference sequence). This CDR3 reads CASSPGTGIGKLFF. The CDR3 region has the DNA TGTGCCAGCAGCCCCGGGACAGGGATTGGAAAACTGTTTTTT.

Details on this clonotype: The final CDR3 position lacks the conserved phenylalanine or tryptophan, pointing to a likely read error. The chain recombines TRBV5-1 with TRBJ2-1, with 9 bases lining up with TRBD1. Per the germline V gene, CDR1 is SGHRS and CDR2 is YFSETQ. This CDR3 has 15 residues. V shed 3 bases and J 4 bases; nucleotides not matched to a gene: 5. Written as DNA, the CDR3 is TGCGCCAGCAGCTCATCCGGGACAGGGTACAATGAGCAGTTCCTC. It yields the protein CASSSSGTGYNEQFL.

This clonotype was counted at least ten times. The chain joins TRBV11-1 to TRBJ1-1; D gene uncertain. The CDR3 consists of 15 residues. V lost 2 bases, J lost 10 bases, and 20 bases lay in between. Per the germline V gene, CDR1 is SGHAT and CDR2 is FQDESV (reference sequence). The CDR3 DNA reads TGTGCCAGCAGCTTATCAAACACCCTCACTGGGCGAGCTTTCTTT. Translation gives CASSLSNTLTGRAFF.

This clonotype was recorded at least ten times. The chain has TRBV7-2 and TRBJ1-1, with 9 bases lining up with TRBD1. Germline V gene lookup returns CDR1 SGHTA and CDR2 FQGNSA. V shed 4 bases and J 10 bases; nucleotides not matched to a gene: 7. The CDR3 runs 13 residues. The CDR3 here is CASSSPPGQGAFF. The CDR3 coding sequence is TGTGCCAGCAGCTCCCCCCCGGGACAGGGAGCTTTCTTT. Filled out from reference TRBV7-2 and TRBJ1-1, the complete variable domain reads GAGVSQSPSNKVTEKGKDVELRCDPISGHTALYWYRQSLGQGLEFLIYFQGNSAPDKSGLPSDRFSAERTGGSVSTLTIQRTQQEDSAVYLCASSSPPGQGAFFGQGTRLTVV.

Notes on this clonotype: A read error may explain this, as a much larger clone is one base away. This chain links TRBV28 with TRBJ2-6, with D hard to call. The CDR3 length is 16 residues. Germline CDR1 MDHEN, CDR2 SYDVKM. The CDR3 nucleotides read TGTGCCTGCAGCCCTCCGGACGGCTCTGGGGCCAACGTCCTGACTTTC. Translating gives CACSPPDGSGANVLTF.

This clonotype was recorded at least ten times. V and J are TRBV30 and TRBJ1-1; D possibly corresponds to TRBD1 (6 bases). Trimming took 3 bases from V and 2 from J, leaving 10 bases between them. The CDR3 is 13 residues long. Germline loops: CDR1 GTSNPN, CDR2 SVGIG (reference sequence). This CDR3 is CAWSKQGNTEAFF. The CDR3, as DNA: TGTGCCTGGAGCAAACAGGGCAACACTGAAGCTTTCTTT.